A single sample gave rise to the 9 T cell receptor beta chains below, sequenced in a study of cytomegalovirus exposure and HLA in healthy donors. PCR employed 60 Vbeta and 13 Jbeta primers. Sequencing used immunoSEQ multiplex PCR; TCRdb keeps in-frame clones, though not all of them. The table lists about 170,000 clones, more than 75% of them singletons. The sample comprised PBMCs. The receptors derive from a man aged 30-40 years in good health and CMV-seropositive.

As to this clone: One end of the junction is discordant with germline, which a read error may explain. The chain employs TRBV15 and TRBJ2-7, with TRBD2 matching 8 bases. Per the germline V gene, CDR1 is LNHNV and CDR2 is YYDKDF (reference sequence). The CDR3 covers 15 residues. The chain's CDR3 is CATSRGTSTDYGQYF. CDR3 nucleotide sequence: TGTGCCACCAGCAGAGGGACTAGCACCGACTACGGGCAGTACTTC.

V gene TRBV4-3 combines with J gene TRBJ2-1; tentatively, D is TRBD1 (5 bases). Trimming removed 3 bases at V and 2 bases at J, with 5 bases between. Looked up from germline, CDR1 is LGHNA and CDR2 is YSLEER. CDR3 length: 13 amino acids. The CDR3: CASSQGPYNEQFF. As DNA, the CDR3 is TGCGCCAGCAGCCAGGGGCCCTACAATGAGCAGTTCTTC.

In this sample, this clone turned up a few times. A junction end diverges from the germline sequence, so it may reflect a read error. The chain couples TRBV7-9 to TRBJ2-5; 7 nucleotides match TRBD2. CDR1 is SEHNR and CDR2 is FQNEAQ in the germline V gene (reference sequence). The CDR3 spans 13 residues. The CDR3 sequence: CSSSWGGQETQYF. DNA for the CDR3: TGTTCCAGCAGCTGGGGGGGCCAAGAGACCCAGTACTTC.

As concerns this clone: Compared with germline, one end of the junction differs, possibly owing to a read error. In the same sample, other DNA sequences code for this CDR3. CDR3 loop: CASSQLRGPHTEAFF. For the CDR3, the DNA is TGTGCCAGCAGCCAGCTCAGGGGTCCCCACACTGAAGCTTTCTTT. V gene TRBV4-1 combines with J gene TRBJ1-1; D is possibly TRBD1 (6 bases). CDR3 length equals 15 residues. From germline, CDR1 is MGHRA and CDR2 YSYEKL.

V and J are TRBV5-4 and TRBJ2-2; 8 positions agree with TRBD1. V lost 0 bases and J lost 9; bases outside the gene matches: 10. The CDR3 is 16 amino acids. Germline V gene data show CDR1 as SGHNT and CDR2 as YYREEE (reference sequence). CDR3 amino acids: CASSLGGGRGLRELFF. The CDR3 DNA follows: TGTGCCAGCAGCTTGGGTGGAGGCAGGGGGCTAAGGGAGCTGTTTTTT.

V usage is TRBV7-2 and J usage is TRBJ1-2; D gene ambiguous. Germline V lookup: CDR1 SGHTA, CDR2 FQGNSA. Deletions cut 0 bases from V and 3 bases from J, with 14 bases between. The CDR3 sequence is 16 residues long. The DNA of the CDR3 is TGTGCCAGCAGCTTAGCGTGGTGGTCGGCGGACTATGGCTACACCTTC. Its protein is CASSLAWWSADYGYTF.

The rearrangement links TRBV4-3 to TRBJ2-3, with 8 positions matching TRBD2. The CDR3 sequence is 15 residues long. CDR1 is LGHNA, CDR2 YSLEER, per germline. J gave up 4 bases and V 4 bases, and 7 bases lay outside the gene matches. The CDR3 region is CASSRAGVGPDTQYF. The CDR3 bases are TGCGCCAGCAGCCGAGCGGGAGTGGGGCCAGATACGCAGTATTTT.

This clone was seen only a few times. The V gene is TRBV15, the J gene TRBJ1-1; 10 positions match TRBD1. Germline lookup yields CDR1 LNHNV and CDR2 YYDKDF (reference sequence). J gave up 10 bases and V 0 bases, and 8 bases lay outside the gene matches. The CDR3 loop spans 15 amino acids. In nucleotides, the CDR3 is TGTGCCACCAGCAGAGAGGCCCGGACAGGGGGTGTAGCTTTCTTT. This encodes CATSREARTGGVAFF.

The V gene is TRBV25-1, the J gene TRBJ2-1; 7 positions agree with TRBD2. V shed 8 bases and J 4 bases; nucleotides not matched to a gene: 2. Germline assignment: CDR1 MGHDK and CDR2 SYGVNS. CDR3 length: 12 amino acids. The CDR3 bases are TGTGCCAGCTCGGGACTATACAATGAGCAGTTCTTC. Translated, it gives CASSGLYNEQFF. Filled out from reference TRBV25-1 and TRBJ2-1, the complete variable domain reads EADIYQTPRYLVIGTGKKITLECSQTMGHDKMYWYQQDPGMELHLIHYSYGVNSTEKGDLSSESTVSRIRTEHFPLTLESARPSHTSQYLCASSGLYNEQFFGPGTRLTVL.